Reported below is one T cell receptor (beta chain). The target antigen is unknown. Germline values: CDR1 SEHNR, CDR2 FQNEAQ (reference sequence). V dropped 0 bases and J dropped 7; count of bases not matched to a gene: 13. This CDR3 comprises 17 residues. The data originate from a study of beta chain features in type 1 diabetes. As for the study in general: Examination of sorted cells across all samples involved around 99 million cells. Findings and caveats of the study: cDNA-based reads could over-represent cells with high TCR expression. There were fewer insertions and more deletions at the VDJ junctions of type 1 diabetes patients. In all four CD4+ subsets, TCRB CDR3 length was significantly, moderately reduced in type 1 diabetes.

Sequencing targeted expressed TCRB transcripts, as all isolated RNA had been reverse transcribed. The assay was immunoSEQ multiplex PCR, and TCRdb's table has in-frame clones only and misses some. The sample lists 13,000 to 15,000 clones, approximately 68% occurring once. Via CD45RO/CCR7/CD25/CD127/CD95/CD27, cells of the CD4+ naive, central memory, regulatory and stem cell-like memory subsets were sorted. Material: stem cell memory CD4+ T cells from blood. The TCR was taken from a woman aged 18-30 years with type 1 diabetes. The chain employs TRBV7-9 and TRBJ2-5, with 8 bases fitting TRBD2. In DNA, the CDR3 is TGTGCCAGCAGCTTAGCGGGGGCGGGAGGTCTGGCAGTGACCCAGTACTTC. Its translation is CASSLAGAGGLAVTQYF.